This TCR beta chain derives from a study of blood T cell repertoires in COVID-19. Study summary: Collection of acute and convalescent COVID-19 samples took place in the United States, Italy and Spain. In each case, the material was cDNA or gDNA derived from T cells, B-cell-depleted T cells, or PBMCs.

Clones were sequenced by immunoSEQ multiplex PCR, and TCRdb holds only the in-frame ones, with some missing. The data hold under 150,000 clones, with about 81% observed a single time. CDR1 and CDR2 from the germline V gene are GTSNPN and SVGIG (reference sequence). This CDR3 spans 13 amino acids. The ends were cut back, 5 bases at V and 7 bases at J, with 15 bases in the middle. The sequenced material came from PBMCs or T cells enriched from blood (not recorded which). The chain is built from TRBV30 and TRBJ1-5; D uncertain. The source is a middle-aged man with acute COVID-19. Written as DNA, the CDR3 is TGTGCCTGGGGGCCCTCGACTAGCCAGCCCCAGCATTTT. It specifies CAWGPSTSQPQHF.